This T cell receptor beta chain derives from a study of cytomegalovirus exposure and HLA in healthy donors. The PCR ran on 60 Vbeta and 13 Jbeta primers. The assay was immunoSEQ multiplex PCR, and TCRdb's table has in-frame clones only and misses some. The table includes roughly 230,000 clones, around 83% detected once. CDR3 size: 18 residues. The V and J ends lost 4 bases and 2 bases, in that order; junction bases with no gene match: 15. The V gene's germline CDR1 is LGHNA and CDR2 YNFKEQ. The receptor was isolated from a girl aged 2-9 years in good health and CMV-seronegative. What was sequenced was PBMCs. The rearrangement links TRBV4-2 to TRBJ2-5; 8 bases align to TRBD2. For the CDR3, the DNA is TGTGCCAGCAGCCCCAAGAAAATAGCGGCGGGGGGACAAGAGACCCAGTACTTC. As protein: CASSPKKIAAGGQETQYF.